Included here is one T cell receptor (beta chain) sequence, with context. PCR involved 60 Vbeta and 13 Jbeta primers. Profiled with immunoSEQ multiplex PCR; TCRdb holds only in-frame clones, not every one. With about 53,000 clones in the sample, the ten largest clones hold 12%. The sample is drawn from a study of cytomegalovirus exposure and HLA in healthy donors. CDR1 and CDR2 (germline): MDHEN, SYDVKM. This CDR3 spans 18 amino acids. Trimming took 6 bases from V and 0 from J; bases not matched to a gene: 12. V gene TRBV28 combines with J gene TRBJ2-7; 12 positions match TRBD1. The sequence was obtained from a young man in good health and CMV-seropositive. Sequenced input: PBMCs. In DNA, the CDR3 is TGTGCCAGCAGGACCCCCGGGACAGGGGGCGCCCGCTCCTACGAGCAGTACTTC. Protein product: CASRTPGTGGARSYEQYF.